This T cell receptor (beta chain) was found in a study of control samples from healthy donors and cancer patients. Assay: immunoSEQ multiplex PCR; the TCRdb copy retains only in-frame clones and omits some. The sample comprises roughly 130,000 clones, 80% to 95% of which are singletons, and 2% to 2.5% rests with the top ten. The germline V and J ends were trimmed by 6 bases and 0 bases, with 8 bases remaining between them. Germline V lookup: CDR1 MNHEY, CDR2 SVGAGI. This CDR3 spans 13 amino acids. This receptor was identified in a man aged 18-30 years in good health. The sequenced material came from blood. The chain combines TRBV6-5 with TRBJ1-1; TRBD1 is a possible D gene (6 bases). The CDR3 here is CASRDSLNTEAFF. CDR3 nucleotide sequence: TGTGCCAGCAGGGACAGCCTGAACACTGAAGCTTTCTTT.